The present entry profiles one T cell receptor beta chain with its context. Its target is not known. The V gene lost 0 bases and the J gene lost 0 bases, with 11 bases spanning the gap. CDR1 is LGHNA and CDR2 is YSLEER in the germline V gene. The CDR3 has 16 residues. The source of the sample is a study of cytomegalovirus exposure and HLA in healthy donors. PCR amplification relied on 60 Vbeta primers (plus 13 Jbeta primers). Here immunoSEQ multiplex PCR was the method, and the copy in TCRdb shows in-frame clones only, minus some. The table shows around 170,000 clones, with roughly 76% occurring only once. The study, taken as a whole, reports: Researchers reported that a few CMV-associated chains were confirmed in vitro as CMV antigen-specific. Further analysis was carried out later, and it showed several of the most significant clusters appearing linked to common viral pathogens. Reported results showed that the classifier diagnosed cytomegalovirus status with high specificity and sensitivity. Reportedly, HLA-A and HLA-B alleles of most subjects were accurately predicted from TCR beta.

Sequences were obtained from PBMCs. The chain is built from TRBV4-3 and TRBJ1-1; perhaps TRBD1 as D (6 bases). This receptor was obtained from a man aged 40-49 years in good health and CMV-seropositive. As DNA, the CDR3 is TGCGCCAGCAGCCAAGACAGGGACAATCTGAACACTGAAGCTTTCTTT. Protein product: CASSQDRDNLNTEAFF.